A single T cell receptor beta chain is shown here with its context. The data are from a study of T cell changes during pregnancy in multiple sclerosis. The CDR3 consists of 14 residues. V lost 3 bases to trimming and J lost 2 bases, with 10 bases between them. CDR1 is MNHNS, CDR2 SASEGT, per germline. Clones were read by immunoSEQ multiplex PCR, and TCRdb kept only the in-frame ones, dropping some. The table shows about 28,000 clones, with approximately 89% occurring only once. This TCR came from a female donor with multiple sclerosis, enrolled in a pregnancy study. This chain uses TRBV6-1 with TRBJ2-5; D is possibly TRBD2 (5 bases). Sequencing used CD4+ T cells from peripheral blood mononuclear cells, obtained in the second trimester of pregnancy. The chain's CDR3 is CASSDSREQETQYF. Here the CDR3 DNA reads TGTGCCAGCAGTGATAGTCGGGAACAAGAGACCCAGTACTTC.